This T cell receptor (beta chain) was identified during a study of STAT3 mutations in large granular lymphocyte leukemia (dated by TCRdb to the late 2010s). Turning to the overall study: Roughly half of the T-LGLL patients who were sequenced longitudinally carried canonical activating STAT3 mutations. More than half of T-LGLL patients received one or more immunosuppressive therapy regimens, with hematologic response in 40% to 50% of those treated. As controls within the study, two patients with natural killer LGL leukemia were also sequenced longitudinally. From an initial cohort of approximately 220 LGL patients, 15 to 20 representative T-LGLL cases were chosen for longitudinal sequencing of TCRbeta and STAT3. Patients were sequenced at 4 time points on average, with the number of samplings per patient ranging from 2 to 8. Serial deep sequencing of TCRbeta CDR3 and STAT3 was performed in patients with T-cell large granular lymphocyte leukemia to reconstruct clonal hierarchy and dynamics. The study at large found these results: Because no samples were available when a clone first appeared, clonal expansion was inferred from samplings taken at other points. The linking of therapy response to changes in TCR clonal burden was complicated by variable intervals between samplings and differing treatment regimens. In about 30% of the 18 patients, TCR clonotype switching occurred after therapy, and every newly emerging clone was STAT3 wild type. At least one immunodominant TCRbeta clonotype was identified in every T-LGLL patient, and multiple immunodominant subclonotypes were identified in about half of the T-LGLL patients. Several patients had a dominant TCR clone burden greater than the STAT3 mutant burden, which suggests that the STAT3 mutation arose secondarily within a clone that had already expanded. Because codominant clonotypes persisted in some patients, a small but highly pathogenic clone may have been missed.

There are 14 amino acids in the CDR3, from cysteine to phenylalanine inclusive. Only CDR3 DNA remains: 42 bases, in frame from the first base. V and J are truncated by 0 bases and 7 bases respectively, leaving an intervening sequence of 9 bases. Sequences SGHAT (CDR1) and FQNNGV (CDR2) are obtained from the germline V gene. TCRbeta libraries were sequenced on an Illumina MiSeq, averaging about 41,000 productive templates per sample. The immunoSEQ assay, which uses multiplex PCR amplification, was used to generate TCRbeta CDR3 libraries. The original pipeline was this. Repertoire diversity was calculated as previously defined, and values close to 0 indicated extremely monoclonal samples. TCRdb limited this immuneACCESS table to in-frame rearrangements with V and J called. A share of clones is missing; checked studies link under half to unresolved V genes, and the rest is unexplained. That table is the source of V, J and clone size, and D and trimming were worked out from the DNA. This sample comprises over 30,000 clones, 70% to 90% of them detected only once. The ten largest clones add up to 0.35% to 0.55% of the sample.

Notes on this clone: The antigen it recognizes is unknown. Base quality data are lacking; no much larger clone is found one base away.

DNA was extracted from blood mononuclear cells, with the same DNA used for both TCR and STAT3 sequencing. This TCR was sampled from a human donor with T large granular lymphocyte leukemia. Some clones in this sample may be carry-over from other donors' samples. The sequence is built from TRBV11-2 and TRBJ2-2; the D gene cannot be resolved reliably. Sequences were obtained from PBMCs. The CDR3 region: CASSLEGLGGELFF. The DNA is as follows: TGTGCCAGCAGCTTAGAAGGGCTGGGCGGGGAGCTGTTTTTT.